This T cell receptor beta chain emerged from a study of blood T cells in healthy people across ages. V shed 4 bases and J 2 bases; nucleotides not matched to a gene: 8. CDR1 and CDR2 from the germline V gene are LGHDT and YNNKEL (reference sequence). The length of the CDR3 is 16 residues. Concerning this clonotype: No antigen is known for it.

A second PCR of about 7 to 12 cycles used a sample-barcoded 5' primer and a J-beta primer mix. All cDNA molecules were each tagged by a template-switch adaptor with 12 random nucleotides. Every individual sample yielded 2.5 million or more paired-end reads (each containing CDR3). TCRdb processed the 5' RACE reads anew with MiXCR; each CDR3 protein has one entry. Found here are roughly 800,000 distinct CDR3 sequences, about 62% of them singletons; the top ten hold about 20%. Study-wide results and caveats: Researchers judged that diversity estimates from one million T cells fell short of true values.

The clonotype comes from a man aged 25 to 40 in good health. The J gene is TRBJ2-3, the V gene TRBV3-1; 8 bases map to TRBD2. Sequencing was performed on blood. In nucleotides, the CDR3 is TGTGCCAGCAGCCCTTCACTAGCGGTCATCACAGATACGCAGTATTTT. Translating it yields CASSPSLAVITDTQYF.